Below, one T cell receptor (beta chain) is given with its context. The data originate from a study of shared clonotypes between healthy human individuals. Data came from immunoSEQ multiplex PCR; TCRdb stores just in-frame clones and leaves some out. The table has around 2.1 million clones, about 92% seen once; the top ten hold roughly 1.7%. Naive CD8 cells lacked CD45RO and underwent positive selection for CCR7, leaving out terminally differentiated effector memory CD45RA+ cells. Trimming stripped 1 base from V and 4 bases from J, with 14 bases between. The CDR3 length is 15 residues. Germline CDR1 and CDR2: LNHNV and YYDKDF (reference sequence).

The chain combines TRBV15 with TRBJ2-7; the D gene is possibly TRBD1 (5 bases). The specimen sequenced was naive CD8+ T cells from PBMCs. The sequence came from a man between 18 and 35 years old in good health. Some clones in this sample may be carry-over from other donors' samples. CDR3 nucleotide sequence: TGTGCCACCAGCAGAGTCGCAGGGAAAGGGTACGAGCAGTACTTC. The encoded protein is CATSRVAGKGYEQYF.